Below, one T cell receptor (beta chain) is given with its context. The data are from a study of monozygotic twins with inflammatory bowel disease. The CDR3 is 13 residues long. In germline, CDR1 is SQVTM, CDR2 ANQGSEA. UMIs that had a 6-nucleotide sample barcode were put in using template switching. TCRdb reanalyzed the 5' RACE reads, giving one entry per CDR3 protein sequence and no DNA. Its table records approximately 400,000 distinct CDR3 sequences. This TCR came from a human donor with ulcerative colitis or Crohn's disease, or a healthy co-twin of an affected twin (not recorded which). The chain employs TRBV29-1 and TRBJ1-4. The sequencing input was blood. The CDR3 sequence is CSVVLATNEKLFF. Combining the CDR3 with reference TRBV29-1 and TRBJ1-4 gives the whole variable domain SAVISQKPSRDICQRGTSLTIQCQVDSQVTMMFWYRQQPGQSLTLIATANQGSEATYESGFVIDKFPISRPNLTFSTLTVSNMSPEDSSIYLCSVVLATNEKLFFGSGTQLSVL.